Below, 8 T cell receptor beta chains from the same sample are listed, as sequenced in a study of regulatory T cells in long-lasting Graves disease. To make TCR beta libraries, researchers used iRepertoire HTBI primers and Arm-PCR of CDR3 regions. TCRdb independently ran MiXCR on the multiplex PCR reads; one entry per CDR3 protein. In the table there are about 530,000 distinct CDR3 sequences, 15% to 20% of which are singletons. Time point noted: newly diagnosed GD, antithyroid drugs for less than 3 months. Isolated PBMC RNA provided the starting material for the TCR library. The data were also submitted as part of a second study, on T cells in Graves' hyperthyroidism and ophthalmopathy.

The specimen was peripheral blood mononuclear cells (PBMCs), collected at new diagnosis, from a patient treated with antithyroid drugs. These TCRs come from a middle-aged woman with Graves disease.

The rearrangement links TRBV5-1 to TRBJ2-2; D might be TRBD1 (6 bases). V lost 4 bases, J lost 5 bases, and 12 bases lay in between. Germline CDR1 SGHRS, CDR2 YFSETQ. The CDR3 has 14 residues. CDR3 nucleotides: TGCGCCAGCAGCGGCTCGGACAGAACCGGGGAGCTGTTTTTT. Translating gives CASSGSDRTGELFF.

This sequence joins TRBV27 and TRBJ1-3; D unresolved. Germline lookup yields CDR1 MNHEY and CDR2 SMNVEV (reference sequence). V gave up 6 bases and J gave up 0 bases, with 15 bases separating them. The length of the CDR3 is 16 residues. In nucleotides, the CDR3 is TGTGCCAGCAGGCCAAAATTCCACTACTCTGGAAACACCATATATTTT. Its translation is CASRPKFHYSGNTIYF.

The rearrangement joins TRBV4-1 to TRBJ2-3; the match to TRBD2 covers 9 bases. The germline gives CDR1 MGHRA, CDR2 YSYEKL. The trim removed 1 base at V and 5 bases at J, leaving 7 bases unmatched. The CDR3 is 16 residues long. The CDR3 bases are TGCGCCAGCAGCCAAGGTGGTGCGGGGGGGCAAGATACGCAGTATTTT. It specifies CASSQGGAGGQDTQYF.

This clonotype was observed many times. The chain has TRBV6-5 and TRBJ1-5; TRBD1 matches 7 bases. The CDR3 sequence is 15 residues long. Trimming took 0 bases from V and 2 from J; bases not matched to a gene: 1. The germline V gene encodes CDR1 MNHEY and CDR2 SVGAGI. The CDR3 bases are TGTGCCAGCAGTTACTCAGGGGGCGGCAATCAGCCCCAGCATTTT. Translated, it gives CASSYSGGGNQPQHF.

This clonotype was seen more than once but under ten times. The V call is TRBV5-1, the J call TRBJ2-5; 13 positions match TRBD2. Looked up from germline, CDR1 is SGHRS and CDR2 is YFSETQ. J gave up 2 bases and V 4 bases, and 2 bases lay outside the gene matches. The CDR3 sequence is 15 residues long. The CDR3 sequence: CASSVGLAGQETQYF. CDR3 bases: TGCGCCAGCAGCGTGGGACTAGCGGGGCAAGAGACCCAGTACTTC.

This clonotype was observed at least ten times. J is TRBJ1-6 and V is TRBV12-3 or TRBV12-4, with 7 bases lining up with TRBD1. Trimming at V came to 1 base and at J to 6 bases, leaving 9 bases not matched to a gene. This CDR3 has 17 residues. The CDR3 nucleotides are TGTGCCAGCAGTTTAGAGCTGGGGACAGACCTTAATTCACCCCTCCACTTT. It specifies CASSLELGTDLNSPLHF.

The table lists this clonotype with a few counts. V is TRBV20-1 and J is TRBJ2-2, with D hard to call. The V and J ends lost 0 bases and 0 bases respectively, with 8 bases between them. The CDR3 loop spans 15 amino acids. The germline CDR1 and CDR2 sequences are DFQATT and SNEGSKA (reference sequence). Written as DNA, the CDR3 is TGCAGTGCTAGAGATTGGAGAACGAACACCGGGGAGCTGTTTTTT. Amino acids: CSARDWRTNTGELFF.

This CDR3 is CASIGTGHQPQHF. In DNA form, the CDR3 reads TGTGCCAGCATTGGAACAGGGCATCAGCCCCAGCATTTT. This sequence joins TRBV6-1 and TRBJ1-5, with a possible D match to TRBD1 (6 bases). CDR1 is MNHNS, CDR2 SASEGT, per germline. This CDR3 comprises 13 residues. V was shortened by 7 bases and J by 5 bases, with 12 bases between the two germline ends.